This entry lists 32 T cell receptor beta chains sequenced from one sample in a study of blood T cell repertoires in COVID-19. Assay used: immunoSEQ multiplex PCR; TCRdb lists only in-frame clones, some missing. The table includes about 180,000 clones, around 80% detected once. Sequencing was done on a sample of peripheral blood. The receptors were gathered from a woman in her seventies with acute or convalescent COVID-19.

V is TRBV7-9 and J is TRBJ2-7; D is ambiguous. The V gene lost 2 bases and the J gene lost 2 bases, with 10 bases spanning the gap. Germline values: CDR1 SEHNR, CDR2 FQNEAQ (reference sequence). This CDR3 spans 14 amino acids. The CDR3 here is CASSLTEKPYEQYF. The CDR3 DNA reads TGTGCCAGCAGCTTAACAGAAAAGCCCTACGAGCAGTACTTC. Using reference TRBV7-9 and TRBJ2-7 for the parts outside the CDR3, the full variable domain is DTGVSQNPRHKITKRGQNVTFRCDPISEHNRLYWYRQTLGQGPEFLTYFQNEAQLEKSRLLSDRFSAERPKGSFSTLEIQRTEQGDSAMYLCASSLTEKPYEQYFGPGTRLTVT.

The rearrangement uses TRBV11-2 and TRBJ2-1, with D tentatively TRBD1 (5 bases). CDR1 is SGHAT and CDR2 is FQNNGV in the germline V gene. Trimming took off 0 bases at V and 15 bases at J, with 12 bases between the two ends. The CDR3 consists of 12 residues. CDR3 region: CASSLDQGTAFF. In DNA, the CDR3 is TGTGCCAGCAGCTTAGATCAGGGAACCGCGTTCTTC.

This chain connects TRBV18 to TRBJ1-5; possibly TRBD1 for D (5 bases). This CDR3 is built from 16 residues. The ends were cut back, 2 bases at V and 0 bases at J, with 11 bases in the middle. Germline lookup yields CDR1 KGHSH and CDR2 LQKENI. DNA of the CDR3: TGTGCCAGCTCACCAAGCCAGGGTCATAGCAATCAGCCCCAGCATTTT. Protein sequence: CASSPSQGHSNQPQHF.

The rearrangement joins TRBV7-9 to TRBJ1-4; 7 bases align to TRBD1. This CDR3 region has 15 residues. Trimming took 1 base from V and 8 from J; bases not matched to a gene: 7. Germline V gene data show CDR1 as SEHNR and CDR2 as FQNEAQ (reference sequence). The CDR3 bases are TGTGCCAGCAGCTTAGAACAGGGGATAGGAGAAAAACTGTTTTTT. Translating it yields CASSLEQGIGEKLFF.

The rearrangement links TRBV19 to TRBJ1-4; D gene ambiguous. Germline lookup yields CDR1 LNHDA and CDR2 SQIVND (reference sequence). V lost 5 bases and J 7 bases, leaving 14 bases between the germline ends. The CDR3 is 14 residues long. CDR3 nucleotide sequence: TGTGCCAGTAGTTTCCCGGGAAGTGGTGAAAAACTGTTTTTT. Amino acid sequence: CASSFPGSGEKLFF.

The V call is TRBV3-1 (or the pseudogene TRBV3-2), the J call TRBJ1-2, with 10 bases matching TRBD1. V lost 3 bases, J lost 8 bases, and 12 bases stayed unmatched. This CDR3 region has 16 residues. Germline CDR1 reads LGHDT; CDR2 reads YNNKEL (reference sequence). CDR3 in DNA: TGTGCCAGCAGCCATCGGGACAGGGGATTAGGCGCAGGCTACACCTTC. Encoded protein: CASSHRDRGLGAGYTF.

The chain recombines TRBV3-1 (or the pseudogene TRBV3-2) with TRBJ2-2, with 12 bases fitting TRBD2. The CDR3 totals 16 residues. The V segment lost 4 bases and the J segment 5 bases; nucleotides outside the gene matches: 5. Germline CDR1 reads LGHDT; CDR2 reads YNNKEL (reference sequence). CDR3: CASSLLAGGSTGELFF. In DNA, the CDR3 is TGTGCCAGCAGCCTACTAGCGGGGGGAAGTACCGGGGAGCTGTTTTTT.

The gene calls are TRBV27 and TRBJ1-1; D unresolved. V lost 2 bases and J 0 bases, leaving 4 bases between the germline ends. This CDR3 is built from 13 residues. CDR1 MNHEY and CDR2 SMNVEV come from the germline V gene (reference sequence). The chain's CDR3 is CASSLHLNTEAFF. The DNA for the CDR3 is TGTGCCAGCAGTTTACACTTGAACACTGAAGCTTTCTTT.

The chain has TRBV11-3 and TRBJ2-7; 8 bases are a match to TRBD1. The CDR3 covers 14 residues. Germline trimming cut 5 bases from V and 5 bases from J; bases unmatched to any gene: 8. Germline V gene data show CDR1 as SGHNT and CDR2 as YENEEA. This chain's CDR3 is CASSPTTGVDEQYF. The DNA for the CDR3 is TGTGCCAGCAGCCCAACGACAGGGGTGGACGAGCAGTACTTC.

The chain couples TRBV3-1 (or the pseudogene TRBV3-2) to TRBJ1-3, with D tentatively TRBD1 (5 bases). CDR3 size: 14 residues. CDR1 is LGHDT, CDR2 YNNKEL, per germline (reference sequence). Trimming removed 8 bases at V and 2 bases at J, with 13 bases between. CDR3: CASRWGGAGNTIYF. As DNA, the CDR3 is TGTGCCAGCCGTTGGGGGGGAGCTGGAAACACCATATATTTT.

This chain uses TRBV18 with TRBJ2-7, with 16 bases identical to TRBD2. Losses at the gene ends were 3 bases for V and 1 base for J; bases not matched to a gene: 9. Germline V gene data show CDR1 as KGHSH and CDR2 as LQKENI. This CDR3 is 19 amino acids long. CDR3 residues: CASSPPPGTSGGVSYEQYF. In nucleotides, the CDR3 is TGTGCCAGCTCACCCCCCCCGGGGACTAGCGGGGGGGTTTCCTACGAGCAGTACTTC.

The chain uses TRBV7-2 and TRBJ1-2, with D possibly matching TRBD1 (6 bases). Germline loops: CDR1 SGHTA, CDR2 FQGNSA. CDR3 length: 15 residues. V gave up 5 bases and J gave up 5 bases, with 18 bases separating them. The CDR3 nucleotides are TGTGCCAGCAGCCCCGTAACAGGGAGTAGATATGGCTACACCTTC. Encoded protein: CASSPVTGSRYGYTF.

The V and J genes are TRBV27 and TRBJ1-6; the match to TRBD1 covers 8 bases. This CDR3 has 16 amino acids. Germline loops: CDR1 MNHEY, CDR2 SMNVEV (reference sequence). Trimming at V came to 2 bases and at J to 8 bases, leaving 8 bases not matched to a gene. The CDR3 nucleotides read TGTGCCAGCAGTTTAAGGGGGGACAGGCTTGATTCACCCCTCCACTTT. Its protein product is CASSLRGDRLDSPLHF.

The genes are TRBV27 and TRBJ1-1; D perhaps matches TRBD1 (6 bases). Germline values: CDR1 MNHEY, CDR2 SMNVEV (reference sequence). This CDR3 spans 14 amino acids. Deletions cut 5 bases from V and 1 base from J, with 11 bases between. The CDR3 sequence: CASSPGTSNTEAFF. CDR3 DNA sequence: TGTGCCAGCAGTCCGGGGACATCGAACACTGAAGCTTTCTTT.

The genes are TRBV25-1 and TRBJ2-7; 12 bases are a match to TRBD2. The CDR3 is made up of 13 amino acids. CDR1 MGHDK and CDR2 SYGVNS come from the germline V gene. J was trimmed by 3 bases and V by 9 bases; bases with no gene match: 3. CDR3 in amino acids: CASRLAGDYEQYF. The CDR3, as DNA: TGTGCCAGTCGACTAGCGGGGGACTACGAGCAGTACTTC.

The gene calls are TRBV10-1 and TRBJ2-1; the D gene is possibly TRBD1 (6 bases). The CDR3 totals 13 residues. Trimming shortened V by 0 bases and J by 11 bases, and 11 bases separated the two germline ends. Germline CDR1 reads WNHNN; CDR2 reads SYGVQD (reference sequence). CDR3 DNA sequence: TGCGCCAGCAGTGAGTCCGGCAGGGGTAAGCAGTTCTTC. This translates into CASSESGRGKQFF.

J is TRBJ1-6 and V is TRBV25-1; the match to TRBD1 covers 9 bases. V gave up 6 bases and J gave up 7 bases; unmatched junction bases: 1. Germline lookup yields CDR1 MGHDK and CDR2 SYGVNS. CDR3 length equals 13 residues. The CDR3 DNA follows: TGTGCCAGCAGACAGGGGGCGAATTCACCCCTCCACTTT. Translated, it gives CASRQGANSPLHF.

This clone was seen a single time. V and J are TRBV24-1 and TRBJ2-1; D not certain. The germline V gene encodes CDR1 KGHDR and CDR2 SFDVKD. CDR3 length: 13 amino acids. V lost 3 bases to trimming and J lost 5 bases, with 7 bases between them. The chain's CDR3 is CATSDPVNNEQFF. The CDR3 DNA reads TGTGCCACCAGTGATCCCGTTAACAATGAGCAGTTCTTC.

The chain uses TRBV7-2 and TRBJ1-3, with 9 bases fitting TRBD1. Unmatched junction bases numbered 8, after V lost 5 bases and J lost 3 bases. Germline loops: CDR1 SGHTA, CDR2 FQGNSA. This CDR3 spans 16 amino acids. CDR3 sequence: CASSNPGQGDGNTIYF. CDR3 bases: TGTGCCAGCAGCAACCCGGGACAGGGTGATGGAAACACCATATATTTT. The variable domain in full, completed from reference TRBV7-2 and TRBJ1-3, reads GAGVSQSPSNKVTEKGKDVELRCDPISGHTALYWYRQSLGQGLEFLIYFQGNSAPDKSGLPSDRFSAERTGGSVSTLTIQRTQQEDSAVYLCASSNPGQGDGNTIYFGEGSWLTVV.

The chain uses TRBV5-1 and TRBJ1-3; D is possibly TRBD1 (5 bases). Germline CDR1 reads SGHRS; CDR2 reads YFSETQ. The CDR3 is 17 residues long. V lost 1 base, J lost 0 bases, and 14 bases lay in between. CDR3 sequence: CASSLFNGASSGNTIYF. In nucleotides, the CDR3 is TGCGCCAGCAGCTTGTTCAATGGGGCCAGCTCTGGAAACACCATATATTTT.

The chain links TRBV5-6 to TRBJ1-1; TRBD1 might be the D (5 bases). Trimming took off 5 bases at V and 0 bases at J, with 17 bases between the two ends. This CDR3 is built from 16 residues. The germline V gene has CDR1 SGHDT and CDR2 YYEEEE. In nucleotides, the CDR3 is TGTGCCAGCAGGACTGACAGAAACTATATGAACACTGAAGCTTTCTTT. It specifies CASRTDRNYMNTEAFF. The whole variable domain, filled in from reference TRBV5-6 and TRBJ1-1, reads DAGVTQSPTHLIKTRGQQVTLRCSPKSGHDTVSWYQQALGQGPQFIFQYYEEEERQRGNFPDRFSGHQFPNYSSELNVNALLLGDSALYLCASRTDRNYMNTEAFFGQGTRLTVV.

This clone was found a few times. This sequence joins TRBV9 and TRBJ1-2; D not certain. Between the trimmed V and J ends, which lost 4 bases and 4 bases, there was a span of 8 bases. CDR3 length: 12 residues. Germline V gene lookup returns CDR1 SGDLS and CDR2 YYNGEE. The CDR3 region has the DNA TGTGCCAGCAGCCCTGGGCTCTATGGCTACACCTTC. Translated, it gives CASSPGLYGYTF.

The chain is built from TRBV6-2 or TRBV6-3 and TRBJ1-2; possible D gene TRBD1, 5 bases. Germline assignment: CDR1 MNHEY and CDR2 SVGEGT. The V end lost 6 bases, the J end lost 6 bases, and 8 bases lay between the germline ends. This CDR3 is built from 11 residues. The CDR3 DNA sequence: TGTGCCAGCAGCCAGGGAGATGGCTACACCTTC. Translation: CASSQGDGYTF.

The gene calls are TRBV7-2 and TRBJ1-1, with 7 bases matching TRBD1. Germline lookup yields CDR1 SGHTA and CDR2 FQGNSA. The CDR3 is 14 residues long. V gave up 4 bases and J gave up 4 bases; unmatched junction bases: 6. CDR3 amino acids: CASSYYRGRTEAFF. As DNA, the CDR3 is TGTGCCAGCAGCTACTACAGGGGCCGCACTGAAGCTTTCTTT.

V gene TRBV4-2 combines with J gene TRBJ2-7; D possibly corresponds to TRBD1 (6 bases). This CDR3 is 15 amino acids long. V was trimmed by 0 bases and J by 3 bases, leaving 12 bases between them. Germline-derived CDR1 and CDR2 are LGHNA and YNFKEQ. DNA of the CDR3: TGTGCCAGCAGCCAAGAACAGGGCACTTACTACGAGCAGTACTTC. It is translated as CASSQEQGTYYEQYF.

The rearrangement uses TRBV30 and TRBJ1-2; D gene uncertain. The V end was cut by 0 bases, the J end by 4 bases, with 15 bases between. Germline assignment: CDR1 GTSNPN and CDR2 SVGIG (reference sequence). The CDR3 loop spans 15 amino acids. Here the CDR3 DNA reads TGTGCCTGGAGTGTGGGGTGGGCGGGCGGCTATGGCTACACCTTC. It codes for CAWSVGWAGGYGYTF.

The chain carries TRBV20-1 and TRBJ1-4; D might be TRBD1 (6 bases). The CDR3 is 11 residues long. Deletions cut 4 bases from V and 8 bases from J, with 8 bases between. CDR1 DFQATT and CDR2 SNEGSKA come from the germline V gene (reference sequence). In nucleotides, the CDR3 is TGCAGTGCTAATCAGGGGGAAAAACTGTTTTTT. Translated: CSANQGEKLFF.

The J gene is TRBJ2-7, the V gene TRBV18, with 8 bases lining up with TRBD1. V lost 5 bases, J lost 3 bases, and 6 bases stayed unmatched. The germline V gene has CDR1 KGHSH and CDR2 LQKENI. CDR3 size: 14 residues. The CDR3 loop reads CASSNLQGDYEQYF. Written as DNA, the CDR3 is TGTGCCAGCTCAAACCTACAGGGGGACTACGAGCAGTACTTC.

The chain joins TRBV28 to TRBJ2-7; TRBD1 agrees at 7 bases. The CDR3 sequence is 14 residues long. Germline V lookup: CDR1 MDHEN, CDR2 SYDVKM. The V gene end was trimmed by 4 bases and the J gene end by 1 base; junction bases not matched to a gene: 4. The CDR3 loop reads CASSSPTGSYEQYF. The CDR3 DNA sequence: TGTGCCAGCAGTTCACCGACAGGGTCCTACGAGCAGTACTTC.

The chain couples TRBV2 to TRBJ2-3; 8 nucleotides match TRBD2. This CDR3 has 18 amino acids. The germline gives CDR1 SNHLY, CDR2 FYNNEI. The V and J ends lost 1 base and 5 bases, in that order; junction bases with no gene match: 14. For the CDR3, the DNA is TGTGCCAGCAGTGAAGAGACGATAAGCGGGAGTATGAAAGATACGCAGTATTTT. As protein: CASSEETISGSMKDTQYF.

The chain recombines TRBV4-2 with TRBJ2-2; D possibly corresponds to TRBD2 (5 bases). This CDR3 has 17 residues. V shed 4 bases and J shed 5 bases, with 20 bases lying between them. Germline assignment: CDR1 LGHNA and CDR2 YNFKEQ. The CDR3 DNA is TGTGCCAGCAGCCCATCGGGAAGATTAAGGAGTACCGGGGAGCTGTTTTTT. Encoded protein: CASSPSGRLRSTGELFF.

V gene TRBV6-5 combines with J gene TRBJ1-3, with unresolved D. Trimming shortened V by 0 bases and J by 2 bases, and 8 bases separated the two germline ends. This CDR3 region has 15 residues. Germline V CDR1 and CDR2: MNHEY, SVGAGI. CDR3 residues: CASSYSIIPGNTIYF. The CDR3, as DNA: TGTGCCAGCAGTTACTCAATTATCCCTGGAAACACCATATATTTT.